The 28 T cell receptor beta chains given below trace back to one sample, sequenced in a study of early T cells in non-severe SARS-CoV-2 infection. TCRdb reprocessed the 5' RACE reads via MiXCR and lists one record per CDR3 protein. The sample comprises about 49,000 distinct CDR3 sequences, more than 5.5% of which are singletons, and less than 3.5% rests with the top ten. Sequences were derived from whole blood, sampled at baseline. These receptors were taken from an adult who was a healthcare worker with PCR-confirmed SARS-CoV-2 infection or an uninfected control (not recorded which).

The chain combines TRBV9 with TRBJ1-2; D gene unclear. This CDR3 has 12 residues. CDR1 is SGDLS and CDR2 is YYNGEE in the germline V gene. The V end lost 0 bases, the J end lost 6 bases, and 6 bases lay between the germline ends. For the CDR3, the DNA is TGTGCCAGCAGCGTAGATCAGGATGGCTACACCTTC. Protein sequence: CASSVDQDGYTF.

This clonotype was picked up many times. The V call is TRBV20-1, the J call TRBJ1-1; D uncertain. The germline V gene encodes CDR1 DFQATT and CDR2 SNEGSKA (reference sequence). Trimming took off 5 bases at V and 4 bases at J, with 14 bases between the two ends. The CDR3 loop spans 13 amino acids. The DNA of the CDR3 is TGCAGTGCTGACGCGTGGCAGGCCACTGAAGCTTTCTTT. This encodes CSADAWQATEAFF.

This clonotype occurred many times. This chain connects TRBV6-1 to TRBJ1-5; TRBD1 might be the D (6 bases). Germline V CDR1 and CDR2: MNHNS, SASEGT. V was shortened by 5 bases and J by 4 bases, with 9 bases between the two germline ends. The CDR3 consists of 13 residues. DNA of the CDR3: TGTGCCAGCAGTTTTAGGGGGAATCAGCCCCAGCATTTT. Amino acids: CASSFRGNQPQHF.

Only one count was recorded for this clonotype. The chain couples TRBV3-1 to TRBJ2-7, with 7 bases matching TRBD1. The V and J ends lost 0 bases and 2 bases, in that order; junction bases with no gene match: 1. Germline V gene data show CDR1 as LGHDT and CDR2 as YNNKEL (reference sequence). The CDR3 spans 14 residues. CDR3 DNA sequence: TGTGCCAGCAGCCAAGATGGGACAGCCTACGAGCAGTACTTC. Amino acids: CASSQDGTAYEQYF.

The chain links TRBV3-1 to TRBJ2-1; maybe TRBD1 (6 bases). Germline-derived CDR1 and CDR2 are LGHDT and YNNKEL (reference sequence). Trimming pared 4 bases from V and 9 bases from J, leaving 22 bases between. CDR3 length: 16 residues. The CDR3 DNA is TGTGCCAGCAGCCGTCTCCGGACAGAAGGTTTGAGTGAGCAGTTCTTC. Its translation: CASSRLRTEGLSEQFF.

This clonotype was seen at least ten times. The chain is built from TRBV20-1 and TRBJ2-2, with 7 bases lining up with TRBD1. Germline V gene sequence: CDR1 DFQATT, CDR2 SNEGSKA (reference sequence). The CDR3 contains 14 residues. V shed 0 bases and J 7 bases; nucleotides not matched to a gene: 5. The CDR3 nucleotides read TGCAGTGCTAGAGAACAGGGGACGATCGGGGAGCTGTTTTTT. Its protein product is CSAREQGTIGELFF.

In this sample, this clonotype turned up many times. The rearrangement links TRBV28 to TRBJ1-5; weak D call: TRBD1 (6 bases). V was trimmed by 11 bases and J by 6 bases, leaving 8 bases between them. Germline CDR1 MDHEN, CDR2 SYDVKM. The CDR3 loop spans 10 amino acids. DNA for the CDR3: TGTGCCGGGGGCATTCAGCCCCAGCATTTT. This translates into CAGGIQPQHF.

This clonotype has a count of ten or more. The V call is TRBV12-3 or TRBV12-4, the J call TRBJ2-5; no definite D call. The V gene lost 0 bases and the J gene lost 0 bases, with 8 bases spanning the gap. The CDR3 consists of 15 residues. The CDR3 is CASSLARLYQETQYF. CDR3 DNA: TGTGCCAGCAGTTTAGCCAGGCTGTACCAAGAGACCCAGTACTTC.

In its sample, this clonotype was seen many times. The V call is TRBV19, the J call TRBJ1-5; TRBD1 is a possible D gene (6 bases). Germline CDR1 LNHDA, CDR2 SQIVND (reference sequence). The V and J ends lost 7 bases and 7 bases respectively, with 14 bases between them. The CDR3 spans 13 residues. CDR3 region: CASTPLQGQPQHF. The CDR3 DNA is TGTGCCAGTACCCCCCTACAGGGACAGCCCCAGCATTTT.

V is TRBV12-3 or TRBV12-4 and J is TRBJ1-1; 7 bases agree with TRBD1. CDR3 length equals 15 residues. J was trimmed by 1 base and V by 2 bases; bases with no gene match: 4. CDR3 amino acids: CASSLRTGGNTEAFF. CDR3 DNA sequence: TGTGCCAGCAGTTTACGGACAGGCGGGAACACTGAAGCTTTCTTT.

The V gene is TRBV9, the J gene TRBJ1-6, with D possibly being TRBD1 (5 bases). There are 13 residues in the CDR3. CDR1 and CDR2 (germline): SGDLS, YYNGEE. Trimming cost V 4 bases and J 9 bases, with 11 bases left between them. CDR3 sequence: CASSTHRSSPLHF. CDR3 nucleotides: TGTGCCAGCAGCACTCACAGGTCTTCACCCCTCCACTTT.

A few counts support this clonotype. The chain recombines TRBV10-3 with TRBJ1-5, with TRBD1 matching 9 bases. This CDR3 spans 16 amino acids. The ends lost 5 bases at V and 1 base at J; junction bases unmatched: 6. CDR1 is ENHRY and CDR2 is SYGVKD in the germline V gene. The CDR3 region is CAISSTGGLSNQPQHF. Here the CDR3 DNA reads TGTGCCATCAGTTCCACAGGGGGCTTGAGCAATCAGCCCCAGCATTTT.

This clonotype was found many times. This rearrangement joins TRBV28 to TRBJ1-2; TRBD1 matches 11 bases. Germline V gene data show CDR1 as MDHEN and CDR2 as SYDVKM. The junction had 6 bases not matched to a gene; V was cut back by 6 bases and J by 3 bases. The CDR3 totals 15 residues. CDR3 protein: CASSRRTGGDYGYTF. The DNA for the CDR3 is TGTGCCAGCAGCAGGAGGACAGGGGGCGACTATGGCTACACCTTC.

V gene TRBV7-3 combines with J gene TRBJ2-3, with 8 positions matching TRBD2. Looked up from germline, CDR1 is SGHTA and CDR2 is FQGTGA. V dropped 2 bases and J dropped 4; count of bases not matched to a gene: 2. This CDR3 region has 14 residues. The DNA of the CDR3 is TGTGCCAGCAGCTTAGCAGCGGGGGCAGATACGCAGTATTTT. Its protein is CASSLAAGADTQYF.

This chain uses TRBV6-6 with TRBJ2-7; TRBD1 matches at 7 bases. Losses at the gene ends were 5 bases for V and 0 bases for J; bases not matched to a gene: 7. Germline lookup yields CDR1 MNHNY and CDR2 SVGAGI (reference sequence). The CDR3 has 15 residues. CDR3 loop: CASSHRTGPSYEQYF. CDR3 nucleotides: TGTGCCAGCAGTCATCGGACAGGTCCCTCCTACGAGCAGTACTTC.

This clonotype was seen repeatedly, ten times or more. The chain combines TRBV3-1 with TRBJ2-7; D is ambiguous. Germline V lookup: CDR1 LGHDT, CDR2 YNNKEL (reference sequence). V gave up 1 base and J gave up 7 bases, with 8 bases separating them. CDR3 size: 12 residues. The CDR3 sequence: CASSQAAGEQYF. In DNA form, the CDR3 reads TGTGCCAGCAGCCAAGCGGCAGGAGAGCAGTACTTC.

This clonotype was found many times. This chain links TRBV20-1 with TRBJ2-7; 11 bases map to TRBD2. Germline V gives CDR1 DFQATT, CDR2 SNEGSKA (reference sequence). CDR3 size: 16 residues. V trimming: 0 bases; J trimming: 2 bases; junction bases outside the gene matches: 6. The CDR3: CSARETSGVFPYEQYF. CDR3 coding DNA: TGCAGTGCTAGAGAGACTAGCGGGGTATTCCCCTACGAGCAGTACTTC.

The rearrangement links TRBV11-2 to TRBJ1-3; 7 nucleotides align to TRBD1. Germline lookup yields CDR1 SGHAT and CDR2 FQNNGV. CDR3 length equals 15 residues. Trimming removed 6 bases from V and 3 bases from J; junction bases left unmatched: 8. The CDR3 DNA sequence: TGTGCCAGCAGTATTGCAGGGGGAATTGGAAACACCATATATTTT. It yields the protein CASSIAGGIGNTIYF.

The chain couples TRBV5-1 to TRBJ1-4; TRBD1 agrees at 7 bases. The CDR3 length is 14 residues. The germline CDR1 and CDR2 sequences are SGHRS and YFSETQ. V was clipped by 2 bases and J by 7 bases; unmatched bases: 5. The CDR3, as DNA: TGCGCCAGCAGCTTTTGGACAGGTGGTGAAAAACTGTTTTTT. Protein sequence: CASSFWTGGEKLFF.

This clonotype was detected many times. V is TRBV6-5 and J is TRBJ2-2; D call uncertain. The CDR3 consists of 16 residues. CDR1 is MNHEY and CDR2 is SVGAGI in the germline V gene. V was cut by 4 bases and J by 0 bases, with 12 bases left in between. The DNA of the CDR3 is TGTGCCAGCAGTTCCCCCTCGGTCACGAACACCGGGGAGCTGTTTTTT. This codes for CASSSPSVTNTGELFF.

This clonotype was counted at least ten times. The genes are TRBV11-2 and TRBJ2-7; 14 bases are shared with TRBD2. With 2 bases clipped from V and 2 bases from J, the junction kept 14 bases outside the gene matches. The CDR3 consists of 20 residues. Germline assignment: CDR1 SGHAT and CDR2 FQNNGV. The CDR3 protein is CASSLMVGGTSGGPTYEQYF. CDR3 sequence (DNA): TGTGCCAGCAGCTTAATGGTTGGCGGGACTAGCGGGGGACCGACCTACGAGCAGTACTTC.

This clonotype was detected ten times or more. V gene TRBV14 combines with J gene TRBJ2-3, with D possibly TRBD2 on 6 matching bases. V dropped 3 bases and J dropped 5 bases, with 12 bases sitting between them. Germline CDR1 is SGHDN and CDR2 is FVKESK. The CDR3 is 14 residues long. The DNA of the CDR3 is TGTGCCAGCAGCCAGACAGCGCGGGGAGATACGCAGTATTTT. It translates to CASSQTARGDTQYF. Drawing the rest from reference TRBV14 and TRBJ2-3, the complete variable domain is EAGVTQFPSHSVIEKGQTVTLRCDPISGHDNLYWYRRVMGKEIKFLLHFVKESKQDESGMPNNRFLAERTGGTYSTLKVQPAELEDSGVYFCASSQTARGDTQYFGPGTRLTVL.

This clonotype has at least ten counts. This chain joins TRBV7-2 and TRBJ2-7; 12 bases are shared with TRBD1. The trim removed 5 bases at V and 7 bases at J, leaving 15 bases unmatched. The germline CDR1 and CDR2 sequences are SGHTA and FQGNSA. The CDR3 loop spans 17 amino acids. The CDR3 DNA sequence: TGTGCCAGCAGCATGCACGGCGCCGGGACAGGGGGCGAGGAGCAGTACTTC. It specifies CASSMHGAGTGGEEQYF.

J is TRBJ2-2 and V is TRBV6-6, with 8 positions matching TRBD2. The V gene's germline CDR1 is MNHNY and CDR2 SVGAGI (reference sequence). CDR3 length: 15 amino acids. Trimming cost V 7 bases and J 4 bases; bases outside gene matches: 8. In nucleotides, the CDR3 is TGTGCCAGCACCCCGGGGGGGGCCTCCACCGGGGAGCTGTTTTTT. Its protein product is CASTPGGASTGELFF.

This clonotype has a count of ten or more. In DNA form, the CDR3 reads TGTGCCAGCAGTTACTTGCGGACAGGGAAAGATGAAAAACTGTTTTTT. Protein product: CASSYLRTGKDEKLFF. The chain uses TRBV6-5 and TRBJ1-4; TRBD1 agrees at 8 bases. Germline values: CDR1 MNHEY, CDR2 SVGAGI. There are 16 residues in the CDR3. With V trimmed by 1 base and J by 6 bases, 7 bases remained unmatched.

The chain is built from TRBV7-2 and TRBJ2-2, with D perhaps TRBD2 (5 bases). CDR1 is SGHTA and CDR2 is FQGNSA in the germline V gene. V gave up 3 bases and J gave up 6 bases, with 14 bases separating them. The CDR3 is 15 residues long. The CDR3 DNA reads TGTGCCAGCAGCTTCGCTACTCGGGGAGCCGGGGAGCTGTTTTTT. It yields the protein CASSFATRGAGELFF.

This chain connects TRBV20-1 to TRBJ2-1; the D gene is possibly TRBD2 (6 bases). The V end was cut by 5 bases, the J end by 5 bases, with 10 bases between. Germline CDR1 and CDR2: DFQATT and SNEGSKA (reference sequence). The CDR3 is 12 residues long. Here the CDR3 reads CSAAAGHNEQFF. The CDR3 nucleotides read TGCAGTGCTGCCGCGGGACACAATGAGCAGTTCTTC.

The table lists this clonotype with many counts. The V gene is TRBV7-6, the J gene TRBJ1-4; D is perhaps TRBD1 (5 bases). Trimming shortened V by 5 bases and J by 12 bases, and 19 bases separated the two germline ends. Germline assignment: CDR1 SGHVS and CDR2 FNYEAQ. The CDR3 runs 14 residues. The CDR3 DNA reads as TGTGCCAGCAGCGCCGACAGTCGTCAGGTCGAACTGTTTTTT. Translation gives CASSADSRQVELFF.